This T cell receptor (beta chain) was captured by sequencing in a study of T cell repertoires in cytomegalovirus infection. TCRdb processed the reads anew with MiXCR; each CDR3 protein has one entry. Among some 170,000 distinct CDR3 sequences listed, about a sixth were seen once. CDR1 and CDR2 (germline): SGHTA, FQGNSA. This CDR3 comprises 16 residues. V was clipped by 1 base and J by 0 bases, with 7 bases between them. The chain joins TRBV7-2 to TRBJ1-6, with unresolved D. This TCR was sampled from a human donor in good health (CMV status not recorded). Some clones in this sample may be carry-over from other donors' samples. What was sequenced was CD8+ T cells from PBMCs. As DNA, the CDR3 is TGTGCCAGCAGCTTAGTGTGGGTCTCCTATAATTCACCCCTCCACTTT. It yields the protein CASSLVWVSYNSPLHF.